This TCR beta chain was profiled in a study of regulatory T cells in long-lasting Graves disease. Findings and caveats of the study: Newly diagnosed patients had higher TCR diversity than persistent Graves' patients did. It was in persistent disease that TRBV28, TRBJ1-2 and TRBJ2-5 were favored.

The CDR3 totals 15 residues. Germline loops: CDR1 SGHTA, CDR2 FQGNSA. As for this clonotype: What it recognizes is unknown. A read error is possible here, since a much larger clone lies one base away.

Both iRepertoire HTBI primers and Arm-PCR of CDR3 regions were used to build the TCR beta libraries. TCRdb fed the multiplex PCR reads into MiXCR, producing one record per CDR3 protein. The data hold about 310,000 distinct CDR3 sequences, with 22% observed a single time. The time point is: persistent/refractory GD, antithyroid drugs over 5 years with positive TRAb. PBMCs provided the RNA from which the TCR library was made. Peripheral blood, at approximately 9 milliliters, went into EDTA tubes. The chain recombines TRBV7-2 with TRBJ2-7; 10 nucleotides align to TRBD2. The origin of this receptor is a female donor with Graves disease. Sequences were derived from peripheral blood mononuclear cells (PBMCs), sampled when the disease was refractory, from a patient treated with antithyroid drugs. The CDR3, as DNA: TGTGCCAGCAGCTTAATCCTAGCGGGAGCCCCAGAGCGGTACTTC. This gives the protein CASSLILAGAPERYF.